This T cell receptor beta chain was profiled in a study of cytomegalovirus exposure and HLA in healthy donors. The CDR3 sequence is 16 residues long. J lost 1 base, V lost 3 bases, and 2 bases had no gene match. CDR1 is SGHRS, CDR2 YFSETQ, per germline. Remarks on this clone: Distinct nucleotide sequences in the sample also encode this CDR3.

Assay used: immunoSEQ multiplex PCR; TCRdb lists only in-frame clones, some missing. Here the sample spans 150,000 or so clones, 80% to 90% being singletons. Sequencing was done on a sample of PBMCs. V gene TRBV5-1 combines with J gene TRBJ2-5; 14 bases fit TRBD2. This receptor was taken from a woman aged 30 to 39 in good health and CMV-seronegative. The DNA for the CDR3 is TGCGCCAGCAGCTCAGGACTAGCGGGGGGCCAAGAGACCCAGTACTTC. This gives the protein CASSSGLAGGQETQYF.